This TCR beta chain was observed in a study of cytomegalovirus exposure and HLA in healthy donors. Whole-study findings and limits: According to the study, about 180 TCR beta chains were cytomegalovirus-associated. HLA-A and HLA-B allele assignments for most subjects were reportedly predicted accurately using TCR beta sequences.

Comments on this clone: Its cognate antigen is unknown.

This CDR3 is 16 amino acids long. Trimming removed 2 bases from V and 3 bases from J; junction bases left unmatched: 4. Germline CDR1 reads SNHLY; CDR2 reads FYNNEI. PCR amplification relied on 60 Vbeta primers (plus 13 Jbeta primers). Produced via immunoSEQ multiplex PCR; TCRdb's table is partial and in-frame only. This table holds 210,000 or so clones, approximately 80% found once. J is TRBJ2-1 and V is TRBV2, with 10 bases identical to TRBD2. Sequenced: PBMCs. The TCR originated in a boy aged 2 to 9 in good health and CMV-seronegative. CDR3 coding DNA: TGTGCCAGCAGTGAAACTCTAGCGGGGGACTACAATGAGCAGTTCTTC. Protein sequence: CASSETLAGDYNEQFF.